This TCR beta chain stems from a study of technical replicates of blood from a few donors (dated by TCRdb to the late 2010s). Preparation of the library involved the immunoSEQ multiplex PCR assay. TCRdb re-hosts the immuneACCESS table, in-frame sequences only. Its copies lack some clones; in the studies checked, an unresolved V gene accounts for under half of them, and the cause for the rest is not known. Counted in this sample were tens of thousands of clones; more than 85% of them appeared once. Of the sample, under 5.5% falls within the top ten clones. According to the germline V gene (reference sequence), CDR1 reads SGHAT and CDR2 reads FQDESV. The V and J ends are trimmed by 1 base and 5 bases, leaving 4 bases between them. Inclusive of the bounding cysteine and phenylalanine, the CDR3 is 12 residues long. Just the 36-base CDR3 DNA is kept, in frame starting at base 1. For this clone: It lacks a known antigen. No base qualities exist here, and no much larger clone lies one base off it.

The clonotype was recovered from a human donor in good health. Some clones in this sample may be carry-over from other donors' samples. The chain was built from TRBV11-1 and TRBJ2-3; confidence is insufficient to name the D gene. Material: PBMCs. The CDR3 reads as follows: CASSLDRDTQYF. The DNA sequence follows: TGTGCCAGCAGCTTAGACAGAGATACGCAGTATTTT.